The rows below give T cell receptor beta chains drawn from one sample of a study of T cell repertoires in cytomegalovirus infection. MiXCR, run by TCRdb on the reads, gives a single entry per CDR3 protein. The sample contains roughly 230,000 distinct CDR3 sequences, roughly 22% of which appear only once. Sample: CD8+ T cells from PBMCs. These receptor sequences come from a human donor in good health (CMV status not recorded). Some clones in this sample may be carry-over from other donors' samples. Each CDR3 is given with its conserved first and last residue. D genes are given only for firm matches. Clone size, where shown, is once, few, many, or a class for clones that have expanded.

clone_size d_call j_call v_call cdr3_aa cdr3_nt
NA TRBD1 TRBJ1-2 TRBV29-1 CSVEDPGTEETF TGCAGCGTTGAAGATCCCGGGACAGAGGAAACCTTC
NA NA TRBJ2-5 TRBV2 CASSGKGRGQETQYF TGTGCCAGCAGTGGAAAAGGACGGGGCCAAGAGACCCAGTACTTC
many NA TRBJ2-7 TRBV20-1 CSASTTGDYEQYF TGCAGTGCTAGTACTACCGGAGACTACGAGCAGTACTTC
NA NA TRBJ1-1 TRBV7-9 CASTKIREGGTEAFF TGTGCCAGCACCAAGATCAGGGAAGGGGGCACTGAAGCTTTCTTT
NA TRBD1 TRBJ2-1 TRBV18 CASSPRDSMGDPEEQFF TGTGCCAGCTCACCACGGGACAGCATGGGCGACCCCGAGGAGCAGTTCTTC
NA NA TRBJ1-1 TRBV28 CASSRRVAPEAFF TGTGCCAGCAGTCGCCGAGTGGCCCCTGAAGCTTTCTTT
few TRBD2 TRBJ2-7 TRBV9 CASSAEAGGPRYEQYF TGTGCCAGCAGCGCGGAGGCGGGGGGTCCCCGGTACGAGCAGTACTTC
NA NA TRBJ1-1 TRBV7-8 CASSPQVTNAPEAFF TGTGCCAGCAGCCCACAGGTTACGAACGCCCCTGAAGCTTTCTTT
NA NA TRBJ1-5 TRBV24-1 CATSGAVSNQPQHF TGTGCCACCAGTGGGGCAGTGAGCAATCAGCCCCAGCATTTT
NA NA TRBJ2-7 TRBV14 CASSQDGLAYEQYF TGTGCCAGCAGCCAAGACGGGTTAGCCTACGAGCAGTACTTC
few NA TRBJ1-5 TRBV6-6 CASSGLGTADSNQPQHF TGTGCCAGCAGTGGCCTTGGGACGGCTGATAGCAATCAGCCCCAGCATTTT